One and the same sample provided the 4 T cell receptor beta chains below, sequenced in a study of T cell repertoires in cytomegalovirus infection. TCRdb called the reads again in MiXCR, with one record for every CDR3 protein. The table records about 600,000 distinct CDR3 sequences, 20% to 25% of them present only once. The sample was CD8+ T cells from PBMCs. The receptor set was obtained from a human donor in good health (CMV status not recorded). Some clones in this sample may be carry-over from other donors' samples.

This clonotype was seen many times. The CDR3: CASTLGGTLKETQYF. DNA for the CDR3: TGTGCCAGCACCCTGGGGGGGACGCTTAAAGAGACCCAGTACTTC. The chain couples TRBV6-6 to TRBJ2-5; TRBD2 aligns across 7 bases. Germline V gives CDR1 MNHNY, CDR2 SVGAGI (reference sequence). The J segment lost 3 bases and the V segment lost 7 bases, leaving 11 bases of the junction unmatched. The CDR3 spans 15 residues.

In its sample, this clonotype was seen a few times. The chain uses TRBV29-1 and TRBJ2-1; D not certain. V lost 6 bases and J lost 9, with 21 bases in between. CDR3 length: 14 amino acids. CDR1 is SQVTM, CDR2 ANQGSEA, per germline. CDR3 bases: TGCAGCGTCGAGTATCACATAGGAATTGCTGAGCAGTTCTTC. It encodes CSVEYHIGIAEQFF.

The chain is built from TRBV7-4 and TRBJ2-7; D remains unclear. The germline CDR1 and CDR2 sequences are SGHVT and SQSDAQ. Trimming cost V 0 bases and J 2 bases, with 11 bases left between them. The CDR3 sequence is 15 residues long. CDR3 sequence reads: CASSLAGGPTYEQYF. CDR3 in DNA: TGTGCCAGCAGCTTAGCGGGCGGTCCTACCTACGAGCAGTACTTC.

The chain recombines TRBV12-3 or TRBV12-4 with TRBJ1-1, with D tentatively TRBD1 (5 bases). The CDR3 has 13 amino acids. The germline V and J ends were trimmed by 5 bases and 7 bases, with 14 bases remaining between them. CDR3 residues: CASSPWGVDEAFF. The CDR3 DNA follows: TGTGCCAGCAGTCCTTGGGGGGTTGATGAAGCTTTCTTT.